This T cell receptor (beta chain) was found in a study of cytomegalovirus exposure and HLA in healthy donors. As regards this clone: The antigen remains unidentified. Other DNA sequences in this specimen translate into the identical CDR3.

PCR amplification relied on 60 Vbeta primers (plus 13 Jbeta primers). Data came from immunoSEQ multiplex PCR; TCRdb stores just in-frame clones and leaves some out. The sample includes about 160,000 clones, roughly 80% of them seen just once. Findings of the study overall: It was shown in a later analysis that HLA-associated TCR beta chains were more clonally expanded than other, equally common chains.

Trimming at V came to 3 bases and at J to 1 base, leaving 1 base not matched to a gene. CDR3 length: 15 amino acids. Germline CDR1 reads MDHEN; CDR2 reads SYDVKM. The TCR originated in a girl under 10 years old in good health and CMV-seropositive. The genes are TRBV28 and TRBJ2-5; the match to TRBD1 covers 11 bases. Sequencing input: PBMCs. The CDR3 spells CASSLGTGGQETQYF. The CDR3 nucleotides read TGTGCCAGCAGTTTGGGGACAGGGGGCCAAGAGACCCAGTACTTC.